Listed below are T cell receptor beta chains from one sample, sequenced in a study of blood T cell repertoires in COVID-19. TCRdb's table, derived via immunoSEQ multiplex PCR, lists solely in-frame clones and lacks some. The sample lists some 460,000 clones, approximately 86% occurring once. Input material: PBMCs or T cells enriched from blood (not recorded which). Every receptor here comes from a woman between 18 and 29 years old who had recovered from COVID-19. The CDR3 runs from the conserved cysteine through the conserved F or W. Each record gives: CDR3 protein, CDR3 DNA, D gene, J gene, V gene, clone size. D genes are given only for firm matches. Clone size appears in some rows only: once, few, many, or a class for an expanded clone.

CASSLEPGSEAFF | TGTGCTAGCAGCTTAGAGCCAGGGTCTGAAGCTTTCTTT | NA | TRBJ1-1 | TRBV7-7 | NA
CASQPGVTVGELFF | TGTGCCAGCCAGCCGGGGGTTACGGTGGGGGAGCTGTTTTTT | NA | TRBJ2-2 | TRBV5-5 | once
CASSLTQYTALNQPQHF | TGTGCCAGCAGTTTAACACAGTACACCGCTCTCAATCAGCCCCAGCATTTT | NA | TRBJ1-5 | TRBV28 | NA
CAITSLGKGTNEKLFF | TGTGCCATCACCAGTCTTGGCAAGGGGACTAATGAAAAACTGTTTTTT | NA | TRBJ1-4 | TRBV10-3 | NA
CASSYPGGGYEQYF | TGTGCCAGCAGTTATCCTGGGGGCGGCTACGAGCAGTACTTC | NA | TRBJ2-7 | TRBV28 | NA
CASSGQQGNGEKLFF | TGTGCCAGCAGCGGCCAACAGGGGAATGGTGAAAAACTGTTTTTT | TRBD1 | TRBJ1-4 | TRBV9 | NA
CASSPRGGRSHQPQHF | TGTGCCAGCTCACCACGGGGAGGACGATCTCATCAGCCCCAGCATTTT | NA | TRBJ1-5 | TRBV18 | NA
CAWSVRSGGYNEQFF | TGTGCCTGGAGTGTACGGAGCGGGGGTTACAATGAGCAGTTCTTC | TRBD2 | TRBJ2-1 | TRBV30 | NA
CASSWVARGSEQFF | TGCGCCAGCAGTTGGGTAGCCCGGGGTAGTGAGCAGTTCTTC | NA | TRBJ2-1 | TRBV10-2 | NA
CASRETGLNTEAFF | TGTGCCAGCAGAGAGACAGGTCTGAACACTGAAGCTTTCTTT | NA | TRBJ1-1 | TRBV6-6 | NA
CASRLTGRMNTEAFF | TGTGCCAGCAGACTAACAGGTAGAATGAACACTGAAGCTTTCTTT | NA | TRBJ1-1 | TRBV2 | NA
CASSQGSLAGYTF | TGTGCCAGCAGCCAAGGGAGCCTCGCCGGCTACACCTTC | NA | TRBJ1-2 | TRBV3-1/TRBV3-2 | NA
CAWSLVPQVGEAFF | TGTGCCTGGAGTTTGGTACCCCAGGTGGGTGAAGCTTTCTTT | NA | TRBJ1-1 | TRBV30 | NA
CASSSDGTENTEAFF | TGTGCCAGCAGCTCCGACGGGACAGAGAACACTGAAGCTTTCTTT | TRBD1 | TRBJ1-1 | TRBV13 | NA
CASGGPNDYGYTF | TGTGCCAGCGGCGGCCCTAATGACTATGGCTACACCTTC | NA | TRBJ1-2 | TRBV2 | few
CASSLAVQNRGLNTEAFF | TGTGCCAGCAGCTTAGCGGTCCAAAACAGGGGGCTGAACACTGAAGCTTTCTTT | TRBD1 | TRBJ1-1 | TRBV7-9 | once
CASSLKPDQPQHF | TGTGCCAGCAGTTTGAAGCCCGATCAGCCCCAGCATTTT | NA | TRBJ1-5 | TRBV27 | once
CASRNYRDTNSPLHF | TGTGCCAGCAGAAACTACCGGGACACGAATTCACCCCTCCACTTT | NA | TRBJ1-6 | TRBV6-6 | NA
CASASQTGEGYTF | TGTGCCAGTGCGTCCCAAACAGGGGAAGGCTACACCTTC | TRBD1 | TRBJ1-2 | TRBV27 | few
CASSSHHGSEGTGELFF | TGCGCCAGCAGCAGTCATCACGGATCTGAGGGCACCGGGGAGCTGTTTTTT | NA | TRBJ2-2 | TRBV5-1 | once
CASSFRGRAEAFF | TGTGCCAGCAGCTTCAGGGGTCGGGCTGAAGCTTTCTTT | NA | TRBJ1-1 | TRBV7-9 | NA
CASSLGGGAEDTQYF | TGTGCCAGCAGTCTAGGTGGCGGCGCGGAAGATACGCAGTATTTT | NA | TRBJ2-3 | TRBV3-1/TRBV3-2 | NA
CASSSRQGSNF | TGTGCCAGCAGTTCCCGACAGGGGAGCAACTTT | TRBD1 | TRBJ1-6 | TRBV28 | NA
CASSLGGINEKLFF | TGTGCCAGCAGCTTGGGAGGTATTAATGAAAAACTGTTTTTT | NA | TRBJ1-4 | TRBV5-4 | NA
CASSFSLAGDNEQFF | TGTGCCAGCAGCTTTTCACTAGCGGGGGACAATGAGCAGTTCTTC | TRBD2 | TRBJ2-1 | TRBV7-9 | NA
CASSSNFRAPDTTEAFF | TGCGCCAGCAGCTCGAACTTCCGGGCCCCGGACACGACTGAAGCTTTCTTT | NA | TRBJ1-1 | TRBV5-1 | NA
CATVQGIYEKLFF | TGTGCCACAGTACAGGGTATATACGAAAAACTGTTTTTT | NA | TRBJ1-4 | TRBV27 | NA
CASSLNSVTGQAEAFF | TGCGCCAGCAGCTTGAATTCTGTGACAGGTCAGGCGGAAGCTTTCTTT | NA | TRBJ1-1 | TRBV5-1 | NA
CASGPHRSEQFF | TGTGCCAGCGGCCCCCACAGGTCAGAGCAGTTCTTC | NA | TRBJ2-1 | TRBV27 | NA
CAWSRPYWDILMNTEAFF | TGTGCCTGGAGCCGCCCTTATTGGGACATTCTAATGAACACTGAAGCTTTCTTT | NA | TRBJ1-1 | TRBV30 | NA
CSVGGERNSPLHF | TGCAGCGTGGGGGGGGAAAGGAATTCACCCCTCCACTTT | NA | TRBJ1-6 | TRBV29-1 | NA
CASSEPGGPSYEQYF | TGTGCCAGCAGTGAGCCAGGGGGCCCTAGCTACGAGCAGTACTTC | TRBD1 | TRBJ2-7 | TRBV25-1 | NA
CASTYSRMSPLHF | TGTGCCAGCACCTACAGCCGGATGTCACCCCTCCACTTT | NA | TRBJ1-6 | TRBV27 | NA
CASSLGQGDGYTF | TGTGCCAGCAGCTTGGGGCAGGGTGATGGCTACACCTTC | NA | TRBJ1-2 | TRBV5-4 | NA
CAWNRAYGYTF | TGTGCCTGGAACAGGGCGTATGGCTACACCTTC | NA | TRBJ1-2 | TRBV30 | NA
CASSSFARSSYEQYF | TGTGCCAGCAGTTCCTTTGCCCGGAGCTCCTACGAGCAGTACTTC | NA | TRBJ2-7 | TRBV28 | NA
CASGAHGYTF | TGTGCCAGCGGGGCTCACGGCTACACCTTC | NA | TRBJ1-2 | TRBV28 | NA
CASSLGDREADTQYF | TGTGCCAGCAGCTTAGGGGACAGGGAGGCAGATACGCAGTATTTT | TRBD1 | TRBJ2-3 | TRBV7-8 | NA
CASSLRTGENIQYF | TGTGCCAGCAGCCTTCGGACAGGGGAAAACATTCAGTACTTC | TRBD1 | TRBJ2-4 | TRBV11-2 | NA
CATMGQPNTEAFF | TGTGCCACCATGGGACAGCCGAACACTGAAGCTTTCTTT | TRBD1 | TRBJ1-1 | TRBV24-1 | NA
CASSLEGGDTGELFF | TGTGCCAGCAGCTTGGAGGGGGGGGACACCGGGGAGCTGTTTTTT | NA | TRBJ2-2 | TRBV13 | NA
CASSSSLRDRSYGYTF | TGTGCCAGCAGCTCCTCCCTACGGGACAGATCCTATGGCTACACCTTC | TRBD1 | TRBJ1-2 | TRBV7-2 | few
CASSLGQGIGNEQFF | TGTGCCAGCAGCTTAGGCCAGGGGATTGGCAATGAGCAGTTCTTC | NA | TRBJ2-1 | TRBV7-9 | few
CASSLGGLGETQYF | TGCGCCAGCAGCTTGGGGGGACTGGGGGAGACCCAGTACTTC | NA | TRBJ2-5 | TRBV5-1 | once
CASSIGTSGGRKDTQYF | TGTGCCAGTAGTATAGGTACTAGCGGGGGTAGAAAAGATACGCAGTATTTT | TRBD2 | TRBJ2-3 | TRBV19 | NA
CASSKLNPGQGIYEQYF | TGTGCCAGTAGTAAGCTGAACCCGGGACAAGGGATCTACGAGCAGTACTTC | NA | TRBJ2-7 | TRBV19 | NA
CASSQEKGTGDGYTF | TGTGCCAGCAGCCAAGAAAAGGGGACAGGGGATGGCTACACCTTC | TRBD1 | TRBJ1-2 | TRBV4-2 | NA
CASSLAGAGSNQPQHF | TGTGCCAGCAGCTTAGCGGGGGCGGGTAGCAATCAGCCCCAGCATTTT | NA | TRBJ1-5 | TRBV7-8 | NA
CAWRGIGTGPYEQYF | TGTGCCTGGAGAGGAATCGGGACAGGTCCCTACGAGCAGTACTTC | TRBD1 | TRBJ2-7 | TRBV30 | NA
CASSLQGSTDTQYF | TGTGCCAGCAGTTTACAGGGAAGCACAGATACGCAGTATTTT | NA | TRBJ2-3 | TRBV28 | NA
CASSLGAGYNSPLHF | TGCGCCAGCAGCTTAGGGGCAGGCTATAATTCACCCCTCCACTTT | NA | TRBJ1-6 | TRBV5-1 | NA
CAIRDGSSKDTQYF | TGTGCCATCAGGGACGGGAGTAGCAAGGATACGCAGTATTTT | NA | TRBJ2-3 | TRBV10-3 | NA
CAWKRGFAGEQFF | TGTGCCTGGAAGCGTGGATTCGCGGGTGAGCAGTTCTTC | NA | TRBJ2-1 | TRBV30 | once